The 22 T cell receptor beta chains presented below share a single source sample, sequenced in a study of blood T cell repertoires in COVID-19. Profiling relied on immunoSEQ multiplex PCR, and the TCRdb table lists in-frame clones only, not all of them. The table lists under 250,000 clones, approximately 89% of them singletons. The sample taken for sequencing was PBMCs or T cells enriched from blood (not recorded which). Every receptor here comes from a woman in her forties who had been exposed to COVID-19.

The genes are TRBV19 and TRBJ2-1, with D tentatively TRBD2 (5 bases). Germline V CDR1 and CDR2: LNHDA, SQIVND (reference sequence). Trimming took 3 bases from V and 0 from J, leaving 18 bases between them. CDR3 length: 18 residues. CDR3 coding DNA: TGTGCCAGTAGTATGAGATCGCGGACTCTCAGCTCCTACAATGAGCAGTTCTTC. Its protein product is CASSMRSRTLSSYNEQFF. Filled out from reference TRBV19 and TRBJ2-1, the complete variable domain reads DGGITQSPKYLFRKEGQNVTLSCEQNLNHDAMYWYRQDPGQGLRLIYYSQIVNDFQKGDIAEGYSVSREKKESFPLTVTSAQKNPTAFYLCASSMRSRTLSSYNEQFFGPGTRLTVL.

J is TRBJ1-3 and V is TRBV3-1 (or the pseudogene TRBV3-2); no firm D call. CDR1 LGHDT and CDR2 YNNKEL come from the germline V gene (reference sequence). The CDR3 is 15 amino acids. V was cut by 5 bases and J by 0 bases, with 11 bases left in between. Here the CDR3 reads CASSSPLYSGNTIYF. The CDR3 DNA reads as TGTGCCAGCAGCTCACCCCTCTACTCTGGAAACACCATATATTTT.

The CDR3 bases are TGTGCCAGCAGTCGGAGGGATCAGCCCCAGCATTTT. Its translation is CASSRRDQPQHF. The chain is built from TRBV7-9 and TRBJ1-5, with no clear D. Germline CDR1 and CDR2: SEHNR and FQNEAQ (reference sequence). V was pared by 6 bases and J by 5 bases, with 8 bases between. The CDR3 covers 12 residues.

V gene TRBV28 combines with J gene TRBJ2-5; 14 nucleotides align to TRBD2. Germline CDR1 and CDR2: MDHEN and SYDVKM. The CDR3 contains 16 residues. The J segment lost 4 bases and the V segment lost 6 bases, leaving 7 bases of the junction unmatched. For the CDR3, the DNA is TGTGCCAGCAGGAACCGACTAGCGGGGGGGCCAGAGACCCAGTACTTC. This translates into CASRNRLAGGPETQYF.

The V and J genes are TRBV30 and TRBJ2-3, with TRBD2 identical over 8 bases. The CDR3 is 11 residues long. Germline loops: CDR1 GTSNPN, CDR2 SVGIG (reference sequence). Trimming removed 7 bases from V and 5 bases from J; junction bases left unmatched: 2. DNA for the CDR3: TGTGCCTCGACTAGCGTAGATACGCAGTATTTT. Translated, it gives CASTSVDTQYF.

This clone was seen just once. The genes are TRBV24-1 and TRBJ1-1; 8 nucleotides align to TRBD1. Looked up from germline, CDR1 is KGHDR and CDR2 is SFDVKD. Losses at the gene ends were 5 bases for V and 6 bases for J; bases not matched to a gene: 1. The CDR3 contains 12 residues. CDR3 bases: TGTGCCACCAGTGCAGGGGGCCCTGAAGCTTTCTTT. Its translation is CATSAGGPEAFF.

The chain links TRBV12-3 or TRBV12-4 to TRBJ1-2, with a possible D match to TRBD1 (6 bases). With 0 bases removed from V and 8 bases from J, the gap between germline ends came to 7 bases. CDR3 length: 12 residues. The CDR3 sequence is CASSLAQGGYTF. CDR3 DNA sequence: TGTGCCAGCAGTTTAGCCCAGGGGGGCTACACCTTC.

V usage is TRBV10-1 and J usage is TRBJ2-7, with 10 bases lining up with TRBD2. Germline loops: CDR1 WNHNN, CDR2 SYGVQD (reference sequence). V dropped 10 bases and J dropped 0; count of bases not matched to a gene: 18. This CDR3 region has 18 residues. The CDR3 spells CANPDGLAGECGSYEQYV. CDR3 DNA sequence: TGCGCCAACCCCGACGGGCTAGCGGGAGAATGTGGCTCCTACGAGCAGTACGTC.

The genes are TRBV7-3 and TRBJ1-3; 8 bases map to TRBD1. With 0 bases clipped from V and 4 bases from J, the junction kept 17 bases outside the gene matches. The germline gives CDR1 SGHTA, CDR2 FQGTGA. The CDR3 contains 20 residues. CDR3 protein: CASSLTVHGTGGQTGNTIYF. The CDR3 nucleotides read TGTGCCAGCAGCTTAACGGTCCACGGGACAGGAGGACAAACGGGAAACACCATATATTTT.

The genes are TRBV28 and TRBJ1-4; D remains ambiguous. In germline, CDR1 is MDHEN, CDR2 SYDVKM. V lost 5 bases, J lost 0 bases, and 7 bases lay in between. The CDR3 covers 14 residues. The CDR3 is CASSLSATNEKLFF. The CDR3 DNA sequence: TGTGCCAGCAGTCTCTCCGCAACTAATGAAAAACTGTTTTTT.

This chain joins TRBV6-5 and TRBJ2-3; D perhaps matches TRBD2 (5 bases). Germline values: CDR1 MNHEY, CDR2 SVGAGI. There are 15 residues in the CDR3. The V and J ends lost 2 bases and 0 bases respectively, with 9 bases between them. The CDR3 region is CASSYSGGSTDTQYF. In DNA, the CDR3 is TGTGCCAGCAGTTACAGCGGTGGGAGCACAGATACGCAGTATTTT.

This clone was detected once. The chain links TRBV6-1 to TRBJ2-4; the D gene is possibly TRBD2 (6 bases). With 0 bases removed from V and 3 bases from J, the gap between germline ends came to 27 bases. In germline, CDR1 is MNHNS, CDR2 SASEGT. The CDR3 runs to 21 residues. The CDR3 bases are TGTGCCAGCAGTGAAGCGCATGGCGGGACTTGGGGAGAGGCGGGCAAAAACATTCAGTACTTC. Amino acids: CASSEAHGGTWGEAGKNIQYF.

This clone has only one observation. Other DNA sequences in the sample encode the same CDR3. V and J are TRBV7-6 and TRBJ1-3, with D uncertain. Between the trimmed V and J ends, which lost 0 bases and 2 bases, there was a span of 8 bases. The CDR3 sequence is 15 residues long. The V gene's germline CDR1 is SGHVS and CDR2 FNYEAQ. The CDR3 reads CASSLAGGTGNTIYF. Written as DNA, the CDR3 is TGTGCCAGCAGCTTAGCAGGAGGGACTGGAAACACCATATATTTT. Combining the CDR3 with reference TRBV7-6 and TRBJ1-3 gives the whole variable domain GAGVSQSPRYKVTKRGQDVALRCDPISGHVSLYWYRQALGQGPEFLTYFNYEAQQDKSGLPNDRFSAERPEGSISTLTIQRTEQRDSAMYRCASSLAGGTGNTIYFGEGSWLTVV.

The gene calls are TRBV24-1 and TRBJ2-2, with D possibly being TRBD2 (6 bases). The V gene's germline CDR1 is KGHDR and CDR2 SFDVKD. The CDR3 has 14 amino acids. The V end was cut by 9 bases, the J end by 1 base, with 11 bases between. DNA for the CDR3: TGTGCCACCCGGGACTGGAAGAACACCGGGGAGCTGTTTTTT. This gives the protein CATRDWKNTGELFF.

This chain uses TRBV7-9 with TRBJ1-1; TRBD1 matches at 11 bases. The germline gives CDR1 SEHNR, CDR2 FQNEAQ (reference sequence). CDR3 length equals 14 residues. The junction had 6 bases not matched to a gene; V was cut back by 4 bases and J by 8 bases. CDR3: CASSCRDRGGEAFF. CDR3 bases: TGTGCCAGCAGCTGCAGGGACAGGGGGGGGGAAGCTTTCTTT.

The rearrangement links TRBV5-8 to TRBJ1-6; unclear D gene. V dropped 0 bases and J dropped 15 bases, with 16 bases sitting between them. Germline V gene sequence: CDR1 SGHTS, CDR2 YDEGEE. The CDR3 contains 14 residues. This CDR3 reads CASSLGQARSGLHF. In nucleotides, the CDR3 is TGTGCCAGCAGCTTGGGACAAGCACGGAGCGGCCTCCACTTT.

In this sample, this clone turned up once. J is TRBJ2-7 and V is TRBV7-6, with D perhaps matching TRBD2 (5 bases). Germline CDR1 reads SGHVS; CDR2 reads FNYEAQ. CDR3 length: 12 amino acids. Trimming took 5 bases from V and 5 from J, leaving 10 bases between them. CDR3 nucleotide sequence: TGTGCCAGCAGCCGTACCGGGGACGAGCAGTACTTC. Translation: CASSRTGDEQYF.

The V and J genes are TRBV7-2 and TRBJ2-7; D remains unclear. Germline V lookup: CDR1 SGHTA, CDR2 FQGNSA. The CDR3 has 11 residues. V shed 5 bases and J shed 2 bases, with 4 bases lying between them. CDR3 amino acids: CASSPTYEQYV. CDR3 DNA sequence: TGTGCCAGCAGCCCCACCTACGAGCAGTACGTC.

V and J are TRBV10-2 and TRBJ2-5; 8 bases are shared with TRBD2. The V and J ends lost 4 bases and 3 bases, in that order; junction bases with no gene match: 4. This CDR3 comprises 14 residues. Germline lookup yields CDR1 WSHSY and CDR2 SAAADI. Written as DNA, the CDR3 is TGCGCCAGCAGTGCCGGGGGGGCCGAAGAGACCCAGTACTTC. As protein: CASSAGGAEETQYF.

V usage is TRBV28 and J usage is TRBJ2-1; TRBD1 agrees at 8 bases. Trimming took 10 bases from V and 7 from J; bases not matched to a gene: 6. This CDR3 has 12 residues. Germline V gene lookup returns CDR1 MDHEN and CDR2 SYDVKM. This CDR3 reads CATDRDKNEQFF. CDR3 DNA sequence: TGTGCCACGGACAGGGATAAGAATGAGCAGTTCTTC.

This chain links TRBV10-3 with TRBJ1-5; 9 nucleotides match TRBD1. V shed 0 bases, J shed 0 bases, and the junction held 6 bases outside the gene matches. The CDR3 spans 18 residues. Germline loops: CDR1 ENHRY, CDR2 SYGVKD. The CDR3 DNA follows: TGTGCCATCAGTGAGTCGGGAGGACAGGGGAGTAGCAATCAGCCCCAGCATTTT. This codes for CAISESGGQGSSNQPQHF.

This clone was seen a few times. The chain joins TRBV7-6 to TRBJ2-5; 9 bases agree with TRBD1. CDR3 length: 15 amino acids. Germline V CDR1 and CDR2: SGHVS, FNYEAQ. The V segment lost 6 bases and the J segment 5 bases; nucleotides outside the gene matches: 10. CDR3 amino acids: CASRPGTGRMETQYF. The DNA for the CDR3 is TGTGCCAGCAGGCCTGGGACAGGGCGAATGGAGACCCAGTACTTC.